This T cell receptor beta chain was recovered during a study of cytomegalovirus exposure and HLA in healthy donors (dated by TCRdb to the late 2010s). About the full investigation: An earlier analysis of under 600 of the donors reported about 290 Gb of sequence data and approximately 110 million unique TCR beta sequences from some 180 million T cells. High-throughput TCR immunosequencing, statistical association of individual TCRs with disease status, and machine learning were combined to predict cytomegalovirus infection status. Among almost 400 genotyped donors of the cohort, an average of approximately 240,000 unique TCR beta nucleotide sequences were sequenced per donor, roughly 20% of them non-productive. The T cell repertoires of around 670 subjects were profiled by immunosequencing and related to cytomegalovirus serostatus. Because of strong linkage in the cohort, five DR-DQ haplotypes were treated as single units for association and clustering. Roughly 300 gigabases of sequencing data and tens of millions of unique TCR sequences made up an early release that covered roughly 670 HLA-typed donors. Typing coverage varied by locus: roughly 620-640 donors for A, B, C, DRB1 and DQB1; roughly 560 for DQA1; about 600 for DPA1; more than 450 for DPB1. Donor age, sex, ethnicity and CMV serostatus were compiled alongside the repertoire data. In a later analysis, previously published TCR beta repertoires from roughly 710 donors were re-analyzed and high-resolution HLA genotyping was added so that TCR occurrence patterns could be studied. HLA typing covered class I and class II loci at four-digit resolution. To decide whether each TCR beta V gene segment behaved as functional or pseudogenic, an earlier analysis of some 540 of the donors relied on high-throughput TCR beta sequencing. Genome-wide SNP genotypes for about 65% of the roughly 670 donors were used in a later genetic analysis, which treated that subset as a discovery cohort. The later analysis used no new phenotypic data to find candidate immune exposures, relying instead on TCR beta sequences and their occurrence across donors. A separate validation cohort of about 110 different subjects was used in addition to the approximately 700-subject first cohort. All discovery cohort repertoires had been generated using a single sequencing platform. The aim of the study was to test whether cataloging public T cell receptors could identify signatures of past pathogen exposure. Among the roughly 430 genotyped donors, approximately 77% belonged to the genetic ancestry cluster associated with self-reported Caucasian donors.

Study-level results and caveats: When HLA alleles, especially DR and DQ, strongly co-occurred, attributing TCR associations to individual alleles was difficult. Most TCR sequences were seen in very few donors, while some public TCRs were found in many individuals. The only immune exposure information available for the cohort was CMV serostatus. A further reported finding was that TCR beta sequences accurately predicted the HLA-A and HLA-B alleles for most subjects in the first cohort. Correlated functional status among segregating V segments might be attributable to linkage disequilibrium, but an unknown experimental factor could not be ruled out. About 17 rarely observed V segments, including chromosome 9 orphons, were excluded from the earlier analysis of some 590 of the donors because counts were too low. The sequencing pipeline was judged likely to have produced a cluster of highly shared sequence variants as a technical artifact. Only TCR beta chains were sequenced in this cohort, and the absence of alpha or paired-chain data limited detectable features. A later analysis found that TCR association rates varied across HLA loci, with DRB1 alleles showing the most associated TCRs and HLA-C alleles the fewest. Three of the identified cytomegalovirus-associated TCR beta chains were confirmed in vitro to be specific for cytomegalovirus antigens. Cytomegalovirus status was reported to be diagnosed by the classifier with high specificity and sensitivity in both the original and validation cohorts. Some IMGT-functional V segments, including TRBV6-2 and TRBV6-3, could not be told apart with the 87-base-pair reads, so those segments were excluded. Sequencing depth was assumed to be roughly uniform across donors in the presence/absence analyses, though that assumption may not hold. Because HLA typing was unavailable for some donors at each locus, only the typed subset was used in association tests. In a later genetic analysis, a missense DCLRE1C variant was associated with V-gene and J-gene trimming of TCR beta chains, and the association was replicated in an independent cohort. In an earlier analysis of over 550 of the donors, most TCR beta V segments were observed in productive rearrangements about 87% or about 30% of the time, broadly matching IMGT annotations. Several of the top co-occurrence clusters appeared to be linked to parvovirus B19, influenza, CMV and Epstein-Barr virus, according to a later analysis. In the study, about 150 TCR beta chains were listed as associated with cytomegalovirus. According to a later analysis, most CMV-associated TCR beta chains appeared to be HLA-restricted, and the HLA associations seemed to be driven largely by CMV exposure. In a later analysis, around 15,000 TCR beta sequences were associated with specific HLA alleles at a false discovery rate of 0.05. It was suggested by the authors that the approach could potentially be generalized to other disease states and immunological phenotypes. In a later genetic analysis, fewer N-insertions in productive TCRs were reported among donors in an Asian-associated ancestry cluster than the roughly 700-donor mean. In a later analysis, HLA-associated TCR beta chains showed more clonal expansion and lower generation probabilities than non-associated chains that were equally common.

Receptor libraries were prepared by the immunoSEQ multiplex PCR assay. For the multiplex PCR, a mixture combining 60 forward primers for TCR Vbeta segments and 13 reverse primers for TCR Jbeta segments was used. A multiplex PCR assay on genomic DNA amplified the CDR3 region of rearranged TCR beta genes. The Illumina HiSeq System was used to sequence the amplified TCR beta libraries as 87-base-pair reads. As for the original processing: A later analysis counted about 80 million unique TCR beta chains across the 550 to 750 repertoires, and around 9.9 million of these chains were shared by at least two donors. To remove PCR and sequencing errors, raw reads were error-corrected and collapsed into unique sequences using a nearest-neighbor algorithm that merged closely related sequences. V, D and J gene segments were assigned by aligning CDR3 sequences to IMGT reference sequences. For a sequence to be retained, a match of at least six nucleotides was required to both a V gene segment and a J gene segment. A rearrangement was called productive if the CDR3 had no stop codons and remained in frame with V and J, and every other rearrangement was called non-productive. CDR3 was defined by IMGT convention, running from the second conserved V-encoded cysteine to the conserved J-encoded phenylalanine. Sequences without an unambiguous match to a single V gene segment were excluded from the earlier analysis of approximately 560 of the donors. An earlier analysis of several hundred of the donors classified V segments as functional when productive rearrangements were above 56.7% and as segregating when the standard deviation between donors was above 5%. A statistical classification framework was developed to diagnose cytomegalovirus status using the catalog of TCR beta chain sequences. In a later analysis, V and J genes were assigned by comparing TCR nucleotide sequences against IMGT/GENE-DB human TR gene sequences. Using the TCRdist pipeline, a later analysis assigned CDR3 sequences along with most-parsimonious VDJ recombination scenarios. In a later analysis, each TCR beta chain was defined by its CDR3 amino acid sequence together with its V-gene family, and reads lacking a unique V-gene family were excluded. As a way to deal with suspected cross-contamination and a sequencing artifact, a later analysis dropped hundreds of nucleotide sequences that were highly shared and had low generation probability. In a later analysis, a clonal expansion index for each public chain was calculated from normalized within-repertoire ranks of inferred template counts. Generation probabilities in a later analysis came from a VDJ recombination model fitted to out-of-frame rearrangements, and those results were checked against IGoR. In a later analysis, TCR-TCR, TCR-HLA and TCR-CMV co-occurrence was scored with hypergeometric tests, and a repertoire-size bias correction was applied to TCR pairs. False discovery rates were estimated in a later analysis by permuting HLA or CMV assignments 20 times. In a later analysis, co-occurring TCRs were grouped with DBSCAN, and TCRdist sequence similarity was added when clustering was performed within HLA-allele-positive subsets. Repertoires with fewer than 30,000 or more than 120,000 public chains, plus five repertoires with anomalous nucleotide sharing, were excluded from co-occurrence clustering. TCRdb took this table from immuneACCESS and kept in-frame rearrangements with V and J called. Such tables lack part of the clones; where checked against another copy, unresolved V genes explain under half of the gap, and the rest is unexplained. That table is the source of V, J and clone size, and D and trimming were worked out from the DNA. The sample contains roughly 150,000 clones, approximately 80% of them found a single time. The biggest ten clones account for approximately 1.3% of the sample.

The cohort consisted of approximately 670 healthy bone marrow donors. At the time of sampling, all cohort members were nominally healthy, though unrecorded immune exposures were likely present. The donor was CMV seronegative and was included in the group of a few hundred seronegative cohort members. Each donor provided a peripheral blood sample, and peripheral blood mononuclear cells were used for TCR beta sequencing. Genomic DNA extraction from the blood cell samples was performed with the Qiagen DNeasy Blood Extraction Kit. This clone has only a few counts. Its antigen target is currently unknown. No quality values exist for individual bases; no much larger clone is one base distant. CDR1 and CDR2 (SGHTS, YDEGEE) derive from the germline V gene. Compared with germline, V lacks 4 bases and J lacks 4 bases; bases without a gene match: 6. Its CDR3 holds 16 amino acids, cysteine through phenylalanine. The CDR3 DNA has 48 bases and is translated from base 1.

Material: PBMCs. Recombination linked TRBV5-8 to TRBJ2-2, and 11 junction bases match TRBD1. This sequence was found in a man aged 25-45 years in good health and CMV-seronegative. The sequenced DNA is TGTGCCAGCAGCGCGGGACAGGGGGGACTCACCGGGGAGCTGTTTTTT. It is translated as CASSAGQGGLTGELFF.